This T cell receptor beta chain was captured in a study of cytomegalovirus exposure and HLA in healthy donors. Among the donors, all were healthy bone marrow donors. In the PCR, 60 Vbeta and 13 Jbeta primers were used. The protocol was immunoSEQ multiplex PCR, while the TCRdb copy is restricted to in-frame clones and leaves out a portion. The table has some 150,000 clones, around 10% seen once; the top ten hold roughly 1.9%. Germline assignment: CDR1 LNHDA and CDR2 SQIVND (reference sequence). CDR3 size: 13 residues. The V segment lost 8 bases and the J segment 6 bases; nucleotides outside the gene matches: 7. Study findings and constraints: In an earlier analysis, in some 500 donors, most V segments appeared productive either ~90% or ~30% of the time. A reported reduction in N-insertions relative to the roughly 710-donor mean was seen in an Asian-associated ancestry cluster in a later analysis. Specificity of a few CMV-associated chains for CMV antigens was verified in vitro.

A remark on this clone: Its matching antigen is unknown.

The chain uses TRBV19 and TRBJ2-1, with 7 bases lining up with TRBD2. Sequences were obtained from PBMCs. The receptor comes from a man aged 50 to 60 in good health and CMV-seronegative. CDR3 sequence reads: CASREVSLNEQFF. CDR3 sequence (DNA): TGTGCCAGTCGGGAGGTTTCACTCAATGAGCAGTTCTTC.